This T cell receptor beta chain was retrieved from a study of radiotherapy plus CTLA-4 blockade in lung cancer. Study results and caveats: In blood, after radiotherapy plus ipilimumab, tumor-derived TCR clones expanded.

About this clone: Its specificity is not known.

The CDR3 has 11 residues. CDR1 DFQATT and CDR2 SNEGSKA come from the germline V gene (reference sequence). Trimming cost V 5 bases and J 0 bases, with 4 bases left between them. Data came from immunoSEQ multiplex PCR; TCRdb stores just in-frame clones and leaves some out. Here the sample spans tens of thousands of clones, approximately 76% being singletons. V and J are TRBV20-1 and TRBJ1-1, with D hard to call. The clonotype was recovered from a human donor with non-small cell lung cancer who had a complete response to radiotherapy plus ipilimumab. The sequencing here drew on peripheral blood, taken from a patient treated with radiotherapy plus ipilimumab. Here the CDR3 reads CSAPMNTEAFF. The CDR3 coding sequence is TGCAGTGCTCCTATGAACACTGAAGCTTTCTTT.